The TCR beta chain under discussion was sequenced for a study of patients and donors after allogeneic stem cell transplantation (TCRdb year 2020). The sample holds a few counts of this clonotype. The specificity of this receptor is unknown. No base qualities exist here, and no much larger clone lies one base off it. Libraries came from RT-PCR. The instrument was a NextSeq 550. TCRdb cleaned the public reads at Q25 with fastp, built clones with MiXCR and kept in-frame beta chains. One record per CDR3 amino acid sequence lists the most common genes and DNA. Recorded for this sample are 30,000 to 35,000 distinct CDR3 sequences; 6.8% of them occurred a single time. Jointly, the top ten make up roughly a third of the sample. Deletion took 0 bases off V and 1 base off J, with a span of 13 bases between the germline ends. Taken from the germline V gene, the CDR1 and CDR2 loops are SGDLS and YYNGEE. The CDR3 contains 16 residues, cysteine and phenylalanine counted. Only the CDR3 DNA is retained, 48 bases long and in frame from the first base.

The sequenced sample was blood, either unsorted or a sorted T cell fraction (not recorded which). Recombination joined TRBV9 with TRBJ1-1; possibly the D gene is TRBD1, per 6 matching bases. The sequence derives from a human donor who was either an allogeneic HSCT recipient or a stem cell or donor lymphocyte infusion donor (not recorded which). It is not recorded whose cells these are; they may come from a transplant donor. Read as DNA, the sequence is TGTGCCAGCAGCGTAGTGGACAGACTCTGGAACACTGAAGCTTTCTTT. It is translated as CASSVVDRLWNTEAFF.